A selection of T cell receptor beta chains follows, all from one sample in a study of blood T cell repertoires in COVID-19. The method was immunoSEQ multiplex PCR; TCRdb's version includes in-frame clones alone and lacks a portion of them. The table records around 230,000 clones, roughly 80% of them present only once. Sequencing input: peripheral blood. The origin of the receptors is an older woman with active or convalescent COVID-19. Each CDR3 is given with its conserved first and last residue. A D gene is named only where the DNA matches it firmly. Expanded clones are given a class, and other clones once, few, many or no size at all.

j_call clone_size d_call v_call cdr3_length cdr3_nt cdr3_aa
TRBJ2-7 NA NA TRBV7-8 15 TGTGCCAGCAGCTTATATAGGTACAGCCTCAACGAGCAGTACTTC CASSLYRYSLNEQYF
TRBJ1-1 few NA TRBV6-1 15 TGTGCCAGCAGTGAAGGGTCCGCGGGGAGGACTGAAGCTTTCTTT CASSEGSAGRTEAFF
TRBJ2-2 NA TRBD1 TRBV7-7 16 TGTGCCAGCAGCCCCCGCAGGACAGGTCGAACCGGGGAGCTGTTTTTT CASSPRRTGRTGELFF
TRBJ1-3 NA TRBD1 TRBV5-1 15 TGCGCCAGCAGCTTGGACAGGGGGCTAGGAAACACCATATATTTT CASSLDRGLGNTIYF
TRBJ1-5 NA NA TRBV7-9 15 TGTGCCAGCAGCCCCCGGGGGACGGTAAATCAGCCCCAGCATTTT CASSPRGTVNQPQHF
TRBJ1-2 NA NA TRBV5-1 11 TGCGCCAGCAGCATGGACAGCGGCTACACCTTC CASSMDSGYTF
TRBJ2-1 NA NA TRBV5-1 15 TGCGCCAGCAGCTTACTAGGGCGCGACTACAATGAGCAGTTCTTC CASSLLGRDYNEQFF
TRBJ2-7 few TRBD2 TRBV28 13 TGTGCCAGCAGTTTTGTGCGGGAGGGCGAGCAGTACTTC CASSFVREGEQYF
TRBJ2-5 NA TRBD2 TRBV11-2 14 TGTGCCAGCAGCTTAGGACTAGCACAAGAGACCCAGTACTTC CASSLGLAQETQYF
TRBJ1-2 NA TRBD1 TRBV6-6 14 TGTGCCAGCAGGGGGCGGGACAGGGCTCATGGCTACACCTTC CASRGRDRAHGYTF
TRBJ1-5 NA NA TRBV6-1 17 TGTGCCAGCAGTGAAGTGGGGGGGCAGACTAGCAATCAGCCCCAGCATTTT CASSEVGGQTSNQPQHF
TRBJ2-7 once NA TRBV6-5 16 TGTGCCAGCAGTTCCCGGACGGGGTTCAGGTCCTACGAGCAGTACTTC CASSSRTGFRSYEQYF
TRBJ1-4 NA TRBD1 TRBV27 14 TGTGCCAGCAGGCGGGACAGGGATGCTGAAAAACTGTTTTTT CASRRDRDAEKLFF
TRBJ1-5 NA NA TRBV6-5 13 TGTGCCAGCGGGTTAGGGGGTGAACAGCCCCAGCATTTT CASGLGGEQPQHF
TRBJ2-7 NA NA TRBV5-1 19 TGCGCCAGCAGCACCGGGACAGCCTTGGGAGGATCGATCGCCTACGAGCAGTACTTC CASSTGTALGGSIAYEQYF
TRBJ2-3 NA NA TRBV5-4 15 TGTGCCAGCAGCTTTGGAGGGGATGGCACAGATACGCAGTATTTT CASSFGGDGTDTQYF
TRBJ1-2 once NA TRBV9 12 TGTGCCAGCAGTGGAGTTTTCTATGGCTACACCTTC CASSGVFYGYTF
TRBJ2-1 NA TRBD2 TRBV5-1 16 TGCGCCAGCAGCTTGGCTCTAGCGGGAGGGAACAATGAGCAGTTCTTC CASSLALAGGNNEQFF
TRBJ1-4 NA NA TRBV6-6 13 TGTGCCAGCAGGATAAATGATGGGGGGAAACTGTTTTTT CASRINDGGKLFF